Listed here are 5 T cell receptor beta chains from one sample, sequenced in a study of blood T cells in healthy people across ages. A second PCR of 7 to 11 cycles used a sample-barcoded 5' primer and a J-beta primer mix. From the 5' RACE reads, TCRdb called clonotypes with MiXCR, one entry per CDR3 protein. The top ten hold under 15% of the sample, which has about 1.1 million distinct CDR3 sequences, approximately 38% seen once. Sequencing input: blood. These receptors were obtained from a man younger than 35 in good health.

The chain couples TRBV4-2 to TRBJ1-1; D is perhaps TRBD1 (5 bases). The germline CDR1 and CDR2 sequences are LGHNA and YNFKEQ. V was clipped by 0 bases and J by 7 bases, with 9 bases between them. The CDR3 has 13 amino acids. CDR3 DNA: TGTGCCAGCAGCCAAGAACTCCAGGGTGAAGCTTTCTTT. Translation gives CASSQELQGEAFF.

The V call is TRBV20-1, the J call TRBJ2-7; 10 bases line up with TRBD2. Matching the DNA end better, TRBJ2-5 makes the J call doubtful. Germline V CDR1 and CDR2: DFQATT, SNEGSKA (reference sequence). This CDR3 has 18 residues. CDR3 nucleotide sequence: TGCAGTGCTAGAGATTTCAGAGCGGGGGGGCTTATGGAGGAGACCCAGTACTTC. Translation gives CSARDFRAGGLMEETQYF.

Points on this clonotype: Its ends do not fully match the called genes, so a read error is possible. The chain links TRBV10-3 to TRBJ2-3, with D possibly matching TRBD2 (5 bases). Germline V gene sequence: CDR1 ENHRY, CDR2 SYGVKD. This CDR3 has 13 amino acids. CDR3 DNA: TGTGCCACCAGTTCTCGGGATCCAGATACGCAGTATTTT. Its protein is CATSSRDPDTQYF.

Only a few counts were recorded for this clonotype. The rearrangement joins TRBV5-1 to TRBJ2-7; no clear D gene. The V gene's germline CDR1 is SGHRS and CDR2 YFSETQ. The V end was cut by 4 bases, the J end by 2 bases, with 7 bases between. CDR3 size: 12 residues. The CDR3 region is CASSKNTYEQYF. CDR3 nucleotides: TGCGCCAGCAGCAAAAACACCTACGAGCAGTACTTC.

This clonotype was counted between two and nine times. This sequence joins TRBV25-1 and TRBJ2-1; 7 positions match TRBD1. The CDR3 totals 14 residues. Trimming removed 0 bases from V and 7 bases from J; junction bases left unmatched: 3. CDR1 MGHDK and CDR2 SYGVNS come from the germline V gene. The CDR3, as DNA: TGTGCCAGCAGTGAATATGACAGGGAGAATGAGCAGTTCTTC. Translating gives CASSEYDRENEQFF. Supplemented by reference TRBV25-1 and TRBJ2-1, the full variable domain reads EADIYQTPRYLVIGTGKKITLECSQTMGHDKMYWYQQDPGMELHLIHYSYGVNSTEKGDLSSESTVSRIRTEHFPLTLESARPSHTSQYLCASSEYDRENEQFFGPGTRLTVL.